The T cell receptor (beta chain) described here comes from a study of blood T cell repertoires in COVID-19 (dated by TCRdb to 2018 to 2020). General notes on the study: The collaborator samples originated in the United States, Italy and Spain and spanned the acute and convalescent phases of COVID-19. The samples were drawn from the first 160 participants of the ongoing ImmuneRACE study and from 1,254 subjects provided by 6 global collaborators. Where available, HLA class I and class II types were obtained from metadata supplied by the sample provider rather than from assay-based typing. The material from the prospective study consisted of cDNA or gDNA derived from T cells, B-cell-depleted T cells, or PBMCs. Deeply sampled blood TCRbeta repertoires from subjects exposed to, actively infected with, or recovered from COVID-19 were included in the dataset. The sample metadata nearly always contained a de-identified subject ID, COVID-19 status, age in years and sex. The repertoires were released in a freely available public database intended as a resource for research on the immune response to SARS-CoV-2. Study-wide conclusions, independent of this receptor: The quantity of clinical and demographic metadata differed by source and by participant and was supplied without curation.

In the germline V gene, CDR1 corresponds to LGHNT and CDR2 to FRNRAP. V and J lose 3 bases and 0 bases, and a span of 15 bases separates them. Spanning cysteine to phenylalanine, the CDR3 consists of 16 amino acids. The sequence is cut down to CDR3 DNA, 48 bases in frame from base 1. With regard to this clone: What antigen it recognizes has not been identified. Per-nucleotide qualities are absent, and no much larger clonotype sits a single base away.

TCRbeta CDR3 regions were amplified from genomic DNA using the immunoSEQ Assay, a bias-controlled multiplex PCR. In the original analysis: Nucleated cell counts per sample were estimated from amplification of reference gene primers within the assay. To quantify the absolute abundance of each unique TCRbeta CDR3 rearrangement, sequence reads were collapsed and filtered. Productive Simpson clonality was computed per sample as the square root of Simpson's diversity index over productive rearrangements. TCRdb limited this immuneACCESS table to in-frame rearrangements with V and J called. A share of clones is missing; checked studies link under half to unresolved V genes, and the rest is unexplained. Clone size and the V and J calls come from that table; the DNA yielded D and trimming. For this sample there are 95,000 to 130,000 clones; about nine tenths appear just once. Less than 2% of the sample belongs to the ten largest clones.

Whole blood was collected in K2EDTA tubes by collaborating institutions according to the institutions' own protocols. For TCRbeta analysis, collaborators shipped samples in one of three forms: frozen whole blood, isolated PBMCs, or DNA extracted from either of those sample types. Recombination joined TRBV12-5 with TRBJ2-7; no confident D gene assignment can be made. The sequenced sample was peripheral blood. This TCR came from a human donor with active COVID-19. The donor label of this sample is uncertain. The CDR3 amino acid sequence is: CASGFGRLWSSYEQYF. The DNA sequence is given as TGTGCTAGTGGTTTCGGAAGGCTCTGGAGCTCCTACGAGCAGTACTTC.